The 6 T cell receptor beta chains below all came from one sample that was sequenced in a study of Ad26.COV2.S vaccination and SARS-CoV-2 variants. Described treatment: about 20 received Ad26.COV2.S at low or high dose, single or two shots; a few received placebo; per-sample allocation not given. Collection of the samples took place on day 63 after the first injection of vaccine or placebo. Generated by immunoSEQ multiplex PCR, the TCRdb table keeps only in-frame clones and is missing some. The sample lists roughly 450,000 clones, around 90% occurring once. Source: peripheral blood, taken in a trial of Ad26.COV2.S vaccine versus placebo. The receptors were sampled from a person between 18 and 59 years old who received the Ad26.COV2.S COVID-19 vaccine or a placebo.

This rearrangement joins TRBV18 to TRBJ2-7; 13 nucleotides agree with TRBD2. Per germline, CDR1 KGHSH and CDR2 LQKENI. The CDR3 runs 15 residues. Germline trimming cut 3 bases from V and 7 bases from J; bases unmatched to any gene: 6. The CDR3 DNA follows: TGTGCCAGCTCACCTACTAGCGGGAGGGCCTGGGAGCAGTACTTC. It encodes CASSPTSGRAWEQYF.

The chain links TRBV6-2 or TRBV6-3 to TRBJ1-5; 10 bases map to TRBD1. There are 19 residues in the CDR3. Trimming cost V 0 bases and J 6 bases; bases outside gene matches: 14. Germline V gene data show CDR1 as MNHEY and CDR2 as SVGEGT. The CDR3 nucleotides read TGTGCCAGCAGTTACTCCAGGGACAGGGGTTGGAGGGGAGGTCAGCCCCAGCATTTT. This sequence encodes CASSYSRDRGWRGGQPQHF.

This clone was recorded a few times. V is TRBV15 and J is TRBJ2-2, with 12 nucleotides matching TRBD2. The CDR3 has 17 residues. V was pared by 4 bases and J by 6 bases, with 9 bases of the junction left unmatched. The germline V gene has CDR1 LNHNV and CDR2 YYDKDF (reference sequence). CDR3 sequence: CATSILGLAGRAGELFF. The CDR3 region has the DNA TGTGCCACCAGCATCTTAGGACTAGCGGGACGAGCCGGGGAGCTGTTTTTT.

The CDR3 loop reads CASSLSLAQIYNEQFF. The CDR3 nucleotides are TGTGCCAGCAGCTTATCGCTAGCGCAAATCTACAATGAGCAGTTCTTC. The rearrangement uses TRBV7-8 and TRBJ2-1, with a weak D call TRBD2 (6 bases). The CDR3 covers 16 residues. V dropped 2 bases and J dropped 3 bases, with 14 bases sitting between them. The V gene's germline CDR1 is SGHVS and CDR2 FQNEAQ.

This chain uses TRBV2 with TRBJ1-3; no definite D call. Germline V gives CDR1 SNHLY, CDR2 FYNNEI. V shed 3 bases and J shed 4 bases, with 13 bases lying between them. This CDR3 is 15 amino acids long. Here the CDR3 DNA reads TGTGCCAGCAGTGACCCCTTTTTGGGGGGAAACACCATATATTTT. Translating it yields CASSDPFLGGNTIYF.

In this sample, this clone turned up once. This chain links TRBV9 with TRBJ2-3; D gene unclear. V was cut by 0 bases and J by 6 bases, with 14 bases left in between. Germline V CDR1 and CDR2: SGDLS, YYNGEE. CDR3 size: 15 residues. The CDR3 region has the DNA TGTGCCAGCAGCGTAGGAGCCTCCACACCGGATACGCAGTATTTT. It yields the protein CASSVGASTPDTQYF.